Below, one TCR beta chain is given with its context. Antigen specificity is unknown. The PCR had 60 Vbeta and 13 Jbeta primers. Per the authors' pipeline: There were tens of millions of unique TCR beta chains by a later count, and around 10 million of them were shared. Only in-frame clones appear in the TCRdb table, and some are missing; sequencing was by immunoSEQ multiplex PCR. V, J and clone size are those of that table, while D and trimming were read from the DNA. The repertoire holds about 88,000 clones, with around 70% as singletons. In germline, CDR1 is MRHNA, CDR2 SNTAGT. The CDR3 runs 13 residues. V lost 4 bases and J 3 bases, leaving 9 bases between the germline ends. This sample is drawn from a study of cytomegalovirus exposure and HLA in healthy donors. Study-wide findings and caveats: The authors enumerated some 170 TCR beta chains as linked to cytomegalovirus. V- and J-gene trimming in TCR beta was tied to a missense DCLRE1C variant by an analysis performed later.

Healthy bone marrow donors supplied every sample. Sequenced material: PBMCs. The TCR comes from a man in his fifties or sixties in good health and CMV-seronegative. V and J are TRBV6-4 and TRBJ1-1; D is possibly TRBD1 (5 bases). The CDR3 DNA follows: TGTGCCAGCAGTGCCGAGACAGACACTGAAGCTTTCTTT. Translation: CASSAETDTEAFF.